The next 20 T cell receptor beta chains were all read from a single sample in a study of CD8 T cells in Susac syndrome. RNA amounts of about 0.5 to 1 ug underwent reverse transcription with random hexamers. TCRdb re-called the immunoSEQ multiplex PCR reads through MiXCR, storing one row per CDR3 protein. The repertoire has 150,000 to 200,000 distinct CDR3 sequences, approximately 93% of them found once; the top ten carry around 0.1%. Sample: CD4+ T cells from PBMCs. These receptors were collected from a human donor in good health.

The chain couples TRBV4-3 to TRBJ1-1, with a possible D match to TRBD1 (5 bases). Trimming cost V 5 bases and J 4 bases, with 17 bases left between them. The CDR3 contains 15 residues. Germline-derived CDR1 and CDR2 are LGHNA and YSLEER. As DNA, the CDR3 is TGCGCCAGCAGCGCTAACCCTAAGGGGATCACTGAAGCTTTCTTT. It codes for CASSANPKGITEAFF.

The V and J genes are TRBV7-2 and TRBJ2-5, with D perhaps being TRBD1 or TRBD2 (6 bases each). V was cut by 3 bases and J by 4 bases, with 12 bases left in between. The CDR3 consists of 14 residues. Germline V gene lookup returns CDR1 SGHTA and CDR2 FQGNSA. The CDR3 region is CASSFRRGGETQYF. In nucleotides, the CDR3 is TGTGCCAGCAGCTTCCGCAGGGGAGGAGAGACCCAGTACTTC.

The chain carries TRBV5-6 and TRBJ2-1; weak D call: TRBD1 (6 bases). The CDR3 loop spans 15 amino acids. Germline V gives CDR1 SGHDT, CDR2 YYEEEE. Trimming took off 6 bases at V and 6 bases at J, with 19 bases between the two ends. In DNA, the CDR3 is TGTGCCAGCACCCAGGGACAACGGCTGGGCAATGAGCAGTTCTTC. The encoded protein is CASTQGQRLGNEQFF. Drawing the rest from reference TRBV5-6 and TRBJ2-1, the complete variable domain is DAGVTQSPTHLIKTRGQQVTLRCSPKSGHDTVSWYQQALGQGPQFIFQYYEEEERQRGNFPDRFSGHQFPNYSSELNVNALLLGDSALYLCASTQGQRLGNEQFFGPGTRLTVL.

The chain links TRBV4-2 to TRBJ2-5, with 8 nucleotides matching TRBD2. CDR1 is LGHNA and CDR2 is YNFKEQ in the germline V gene. This CDR3 comprises 13 residues. Trimming cost V 4 bases and J 11 bases; bases outside gene matches: 9. The CDR3 nucleotides are TGTGCCAGCAGCCGGGAGGGCGGGGGGCCTCAGTACTTC. Translating gives CASSREGGGPQYF.

V and J are TRBV20-1 and TRBJ2-1; 10 bases are shared with TRBD2. This CDR3 has 14 amino acids. CDR1 is DFQATT, CDR2 SNEGSKA, per germline (reference sequence). The junction had 5 bases not matched to a gene; V was cut back by 4 bases and J by 5 bases. The CDR3 bases are TGCAGTGCTATCGGACTAGCGGCCCACAATGAGCAGTTCTTC. Translated: CSAIGLAAHNEQFF.

This CDR3 reads CASSSGLGTRETQYF. DNA of the CDR3: TGTGCCAGCAGTTCGGGACTAGGCACACGGGAGACCCAGTACTTC. The chain is built from TRBV5-4 and TRBJ2-5, with 8 positions matching TRBD2. The V gene end was trimmed by 5 bases and the J gene end by 5 bases; junction bases not matched to a gene: 11. This CDR3 has 15 residues. The germline gives CDR1 SGHNT, CDR2 YYREEE (reference sequence).

CDR3 coding DNA: TGTGCCAGCAGCTTCGGGTTTTCCGGGGAGCTGTTTTTT. Translated, it gives CASSFGFSGELFF. The chain has TRBV5-6 and TRBJ2-2; D is unclear. The CDR3 extends over 13 amino acids. V was clipped by 2 bases and J by 6 bases, with 8 bases between them. Germline CDR1 is SGHDT and CDR2 is YYEEEE. Looking up the rest from reference TRBV5-6 and TRBJ2-2 gives the full variable domain: DAGVTQSPTHLIKTRGQQVTLRCSPKSGHDTVSWYQQALGQGPQFIFQYYEEEERQRGNFPDRFSGHQFPNYSSELNVNALLLGDSALYLCASSFGFSGELFFGEGSRLTVL.

This chain links TRBV5-1 with TRBJ1-3, with D maybe TRBD1 (6 bases). The germline V gene encodes CDR1 SGHRS and CDR2 YFSETQ. The CDR3 is 14 residues long. Trimming stripped 6 bases from V and 2 bases from J, with 12 bases between. CDR3 nucleotide sequence: TGCGCCAGCACTCTTTCAGGGGCTGGAAACACCATATATTTT. This sequence encodes CASTLSGAGNTIYF.

The gene calls are TRBV3-1 and TRBJ1-6; tentatively, D is TRBD1 (5 bases). V gave up 1 base and J gave up 14 bases, with 9 bases separating them. Germline CDR1 reads LGHDT; CDR2 reads YNNKEL (reference sequence). The CDR3 spans 12 residues. CDR3: CASSQAGEALHF. The CDR3 nucleotides are TGTGCCAGCAGCCAAGCGGGGGAGGCCCTCCACTTT.

V and J are TRBV9 and TRBJ2-1; D might be TRBD2 (6 bases). Germline lookup yields CDR1 SGDLS and CDR2 YYNGEE. CDR3 size: 14 residues. V lost 0 bases to trimming and J lost 7 bases, with 11 bases between them. CDR3 bases: TGTGCCAGCAGCGTAGCCACTAGCCTTAATGAGCAGTTCTTC. Translating it yields CASSVATSLNEQFF.

This sequence joins TRBV3-1 and TRBJ2-1; a possible D gene is TRBD1 (6 bases). The V gene lost 6 bases and the J gene lost 11 bases, with 11 bases spanning the gap. This CDR3 has 11 amino acids. From germline, CDR1 is LGHDT and CDR2 YNNKEL (reference sequence). DNA of the CDR3: TGTGCCAGCAGGGGGACAAGCCAGCAGTTCTTC. Translation: CASRGTSQQFF.

This clonotype was counted between two and nine times. The chain recombines TRBV28 with TRBJ2-5; tentative D call: TRBD1 (5 bases). Trimming left V 4 bases short and J 1 base short, with 10 bases between. Germline loops: CDR1 MDHEN, CDR2 SYDVKM. The CDR3 contains 14 residues. CDR3 amino acids: CASSSTGPQETQYF. The CDR3, as DNA: TGTGCCAGCAGTTCAACAGGACCCCAAGAGACCCAGTACTTC.

The chain joins TRBV20-1 to TRBJ1-5; D not resolved. Germline V gene lookup returns CDR1 DFQATT and CDR2 SNEGSKA (reference sequence). This CDR3 is 14 amino acids long. Trimming removed 1 base from V and 7 bases from J, with 14 bases in between. The chain's CDR3 is CSARVGRPEQPQHF. The CDR3 bases are TGCAGTGCTAGAGTTGGCAGACCGGAGCAGCCCCAGCATTTT.

The chain employs TRBV9 and TRBJ1-6, with no clear D. CDR3 length: 15 residues. The V gene lost 0 bases and the J gene lost 7 bases, with 11 bases spanning the gap. Germline loops: CDR1 SGDLS, CDR2 YYNGEE. CDR3 DNA sequence: TGTGCCAGCAGCGTAGCTACGGGCGGAAATTCACCCCTCCACTTT. Protein product: CASSVATGGNSPLHF.

The chain uses TRBV4-3 and TRBJ2-1; 10 positions agree with TRBD2. V lost 0 bases and J lost 7; bases outside the gene matches: 6. The germline CDR1 and CDR2 sequences are LGHNA and YSLEER. The CDR3 totals 16 residues. The CDR3 DNA reads as TGCGCCAGCAGCCAAGAGGTAGCGGGGGGTCTGAATGAGCAGTTCTTC. Translating gives CASSQEVAGGLNEQFF.

The chain carries TRBV12-3 or TRBV12-4 and TRBJ2-3; TRBD1 agrees at 7 bases. V lost 8 bases, J lost 1 base, and 12 bases stayed unmatched. The CDR3 totals 16 residues. The CDR3 sequence: CASLGAGQARTDTQYF. CDR3 in DNA: TGTGCCAGCCTCGGGGCTGGACAGGCTCGCACAGATACGCAGTATTTT.

This clonotype was observed once. The gene calls are TRBV20-1 and TRBJ2-1; 8 nucleotides match TRBD1. Germline CDR1 DFQATT, CDR2 SNEGSKA (reference sequence). The CDR3 loop spans 17 amino acids. The V gene end was trimmed by 3 bases and the J gene end by 0 bases; junction bases not matched to a gene: 10. The CDR3 sequence: CSARGPNRGSSYNEQFF. The CDR3 DNA follows: TGCAGTGCTAGGGGTCCCAACAGGGGGAGCTCCTACAATGAGCAGTTCTTC.

This CDR3 is CASRRTGGFRNIQYF. CDR3 coding DNA: TGTGCCAGCAGGCGCACAGGGGGCTTTAGAAACATTCAGTACTTC. The V gene is TRBV28, the J gene TRBJ2-4; TRBD1 matches at 9 bases. CDR1 MDHEN and CDR2 SYDVKM come from the germline V gene. V was clipped by 6 bases and J by 6 bases; unmatched bases: 9. The CDR3 is 15 residues long.

J is TRBJ2-7 and V is TRBV14, with D unresolved. The CDR3 totals 13 residues. Germline assignment: CDR1 SGHDN and CDR2 FVKESK. The V end was cut by 1 base, the J end by 5 bases, with 9 bases between. CDR3 sequence: CASSQVPRDEQYF. CDR3 bases: TGTGCCAGCAGCCAAGTACCCCGGGACGAGCAGTACTTC.

This rearrangement joins TRBV20-1 to TRBJ2-5, with D unclear. Germline V lookup: CDR1 DFQATT, CDR2 SNEGSKA (reference sequence). The CDR3 is made up of 14 amino acids. The V gene lost 5 bases and the J gene lost 0 bases, with 13 bases spanning the gap. CDR3 in DNA: TGCAGTGCTCACTACGCAGAGTACCAAGAGACCCAGTACTTC. As protein: CSAHYAEYQETQYF.